A single sample is the source of the 9 T cell receptor beta chains below, sequenced in a study of blood T cell repertoires in COVID-19. Clones were read by immunoSEQ multiplex PCR, and TCRdb kept only the in-frame ones, dropping some. In the table there are 70,000 to 75,000 clones, roughly 76% of which are singletons. Sequenced: peripheral blood. The source is a woman aged 70 to 79 with acute or convalescent COVID-19.

J is TRBJ2-5 and V is TRBV6-5; 7 nucleotides line up with TRBD1. Per germline, CDR1 MNHEY and CDR2 SVGAGI. V lost 6 bases, J lost 5 bases, and 3 bases stayed unmatched. The CDR3 runs 12 residues. The CDR3 bases are TGTGCCAGCAGCCCCAGGGGGGAGACCCAGTACTTC. It encodes CASSPRGETQYF.

V and J are TRBV5-1 and TRBJ2-7, with 11 bases that match TRBD2. J gave up 3 bases and V 4 bases, and 6 bases lay outside the gene matches. The CDR3 spans 15 residues. Germline V gives CDR1 SGHRS, CDR2 YFSETQ. The CDR3 here is CASSEGLAALYEQYF. The CDR3 nucleotides read TGCGCCAGCAGCGAGGGACTAGCGGCTCTCTACGAGCAGTACTTC.

This chain connects TRBV25-1 to TRBJ1-1; D is perhaps TRBD1 (5 bases). V was shortened by 5 bases and J by 5 bases, with 15 bases between the two germline ends. The length of the CDR3 is 14 residues. In germline, CDR1 is MGHDK, CDR2 SYGVNS. CDR3 sequence reads: CASSTQGRGTEAFF. In DNA form, the CDR3 reads TGTGCCAGCAGTACTCAAGGTAGGGGAACTGAAGCTTTCTTT.

The chain's CDR3 is CAWRTGPNTEAFF. DNA for the CDR3: TGTGCCTGGAGGACAGGGCCGAACACTGAAGCTTTCTTT. The V gene is TRBV30, the J gene TRBJ1-1; 7 nucleotides line up with TRBD1. Germline V CDR1 and CDR2: GTSNPN, SVGIG (reference sequence). CDR3 length: 13 residues. V trimming: 3 bases; J trimming: 1 base; junction bases outside the gene matches: 2.

This clone has more than one count but fewer than ten. V and J are TRBV6-6 and TRBJ1-1; 7 nucleotides line up with TRBD1. CDR3 size: 14 residues. CDR1 and CDR2 from the germline V gene are MNHNY and SVGAGI (reference sequence). V shed 5 bases and J 1 base; nucleotides not matched to a gene: 4. CDR3 nucleotides: TGTGCCAGCAGTAAGAGACAGGGGAACACTGAAGCTTTCTTT. This gives the protein CASSKRQGNTEAFF.

The CDR3 here is CASSAGGTSGNTIYF. DNA of the CDR3: TGTGCCAGCAGTGCAGGAGGGACCTCTGGAAACACCATATATTTT. J is TRBJ1-3 and V is TRBV28, with D perhaps matching TRBD1 (5 bases). CDR3 length: 15 residues. Trimming cost V 5 bases and J 0 bases, with 11 bases left between them. The germline gives CDR1 MDHEN, CDR2 SYDVKM.

The V gene is TRBV5-1, the J gene TRBJ2-5; D is perhaps TRBD2 (6 bases). The CDR3 loop spans 15 amino acids. Germline CDR1 reads SGHRS; CDR2 reads YFSETQ. V was clipped by 7 bases and J by 5 bases, with 21 bases between them. In DNA, the CDR3 is TGCGCCAGCTGCGCGGGCCAGCGGGTCGGGGAGACCCAGTACTTC. Residues: CASCAGQRVGETQYF.

J is TRBJ1-5 and V is TRBV11-3, with 9 bases matching TRBD1. Losses at the gene ends were 5 bases for V and 6 bases for J; bases not matched to a gene: 14. This CDR3 comprises 17 residues. Germline CDR1 is SGHNT and CDR2 is YENEEA. The CDR3 bases are TGTGCCAGCAGCCCGCATGCCCACAGGGGGCAAAGTCAGCCCCAGCATTTT. Translation gives CASSPHAHRGQSQPQHF. The variable domain in full, completed from reference TRBV11-3 and TRBJ1-5, reads EAGVVQSPRYKIIEKKQPVAFWCNPISGHNTLYWYLQNLGQGPELLIRYENEEAVDDSQLPKDRFSAERLKGVDSTLKIQPAELGDSAVYLCASSPHAHRGQSQPQHFGDGTRLSIL.

The genes are TRBV29-1 and TRBJ2-7; 11 bases line up with TRBD1. The germline V gene has CDR1 SQVTM and CDR2 ANQGSEA. The junction had 3 bases not matched to a gene; V was cut back by 5 bases and J by 0 bases. The CDR3 is 14 amino acids. CDR3 sequence (DNA): TGCAGCGTTTCGGGACAGGGGGGCTCCTACGAGCAGTACTTC. It translates to CSVSGQGGSYEQYF.